One sample yielded the 21 T cell receptor beta chains listed below, sequenced in a study of cytomegalovirus exposure and HLA in healthy donors (dated by TCRdb to the late 2010s). Libraries were built with the immunoSEQ multiplex PCR assay. The multiplex PCR relied on a mix of 60 forward primers for TCR Vbeta segments and 13 reverse primers for TCR Jbeta segments. The table was pulled from immuneACCESS by TCRdb, which kept in-frame rearrangements only. Such tables lose some clones; where checked, under half of the loss comes from unresolved V genes, and the rest has no known cause. The sample has under 200,000 clones on record, around 80% of them singletons. The ten largest make up around 3.2% of the sample. Sequenced: PBMCs. These receptors originate from a woman in her fifties or sixties in good health and CMV-seropositive.

The chain carries TRBV28 and TRBJ2-5, with D perhaps matching TRBD1 (6 bases). From germline, CDR1 is MDHEN and CDR2 SYDVKM. Trimming removed 6 bases from V and 5 bases from J, with 22 bases in between. This CDR3 has 16 amino acids. CDR3 sequence reads: CASRGRQGQSSETQYF. In nucleotides, the CDR3 is TGTGCCAGCAGGGGGCGTCAGGGGCAATCATCGGAGACCCAGTACTTC.

This clone was counted a single time. The chain has TRBV10-3 and TRBJ1-1; no clear D gene. The germline V gene encodes CDR1 ENHRY and CDR2 SYGVKD. V was pared by 7 bases and J by 1 base, with 13 bases between. The CDR3 totals 14 residues. The CDR3 DNA is TGTGCCATCACCTCTCAGGCGGGGAACACTGAAGCTTTCTTT. Translating gives CAITSQAGNTEAFF.

The chain's CDR3 is CASSPSGWGTQVGRKVLGEQFF. CDR3 in DNA: TGTGCCAGCTCACCCTCCGGTTGGGGGACACAGGTGGGGCGAAAGGTTCTGGGTGAGCAGTTCTTC. The chain has TRBV18 and TRBJ2-1; D might be TRBD1 (6 bases). Per the germline V gene, CDR1 is KGHSH and CDR2 is LQKENI. The CDR3 sequence is 22 residues long. V shed 3 bases and J shed 9 bases, with 39 bases lying between them.

In this sample, this clone turned up a few times. The rearrangement uses TRBV4-3 and TRBJ1-1; unclear D gene. Germline CDR1 is LGHNA and CDR2 is YSLEER. V lost 1 base, J lost 3 bases, and 6 bases lay in between. The CDR3 is 13 amino acids. CDR3 coding DNA: TGCGCCAGCAGCCAAGGGAGTTACACTGAAGCTTTCTTT. This gives the protein CASSQGSYTEAFF.

The chain joins TRBV19 to TRBJ2-7, with a tentative D call TRBD2 (7 bases). CDR1 and CDR2 from the germline V gene are LNHDA and SQIVND (reference sequence). V lost 6 bases and J 2 bases, leaving 11 bases between the germline ends. This CDR3 contains 13 residues. The CDR3 sequence is CASSREGAYEQYF. CDR3 nucleotides: TGTGCCAGTAGCAGGGAGGGGGCCTACGAGCAGTACTTC.

Only a few counts were recorded for this clone. Here the CDR3 DNA reads TGTGCCAGCACCAGAACACAGGGGTATAATTCACCCCTCCACTTT. This translates into CASTRTQGYNSPLHF. The rearrangement joins TRBV9 to TRBJ1-6; 7 bases are a match to TRBD1. V dropped 6 bases and J dropped 4; count of bases not matched to a gene: 7. The CDR3 contains 15 residues. Germline loops: CDR1 SGDLS, CDR2 YYNGEE.

This chain joins TRBV27 and TRBJ2-5, with 10 bases matching TRBD2. Trimming took 2 bases from V and 5 from J; bases not matched to a gene: 5. This CDR3 spans 15 amino acids. The germline gives CDR1 MNHEY, CDR2 SMNVEV (reference sequence). CDR3: CASSLQREGGETQYF. The CDR3 DNA reads TGTGCCAGCAGTTTACAGCGGGAGGGAGGGGAGACCCAGTACTTC.

Concerning this clone: One junction end does not reproduce the germline sequence, and a read error may be involved. This chain links TRBV6-6 with TRBJ1-5; D is ambiguous. Germline V gene data show CDR1 as MNHNY and CDR2 as SVGAGI (reference sequence). This CDR3 is 11 amino acids long. As DNA, the CDR3 is TGTGCCAGCAGTTACGGGCAGACAATGGATTTT. This gives the protein CASSYGQTMDF.

A remark on this clone: Sequence at one end of the junction differs from germline and may be a read error. This chain uses TRBV5-4 with TRBJ2-5; 11 bases fit TRBD1. The CDR3 consists of 17 residues. Germline CDR1 reads SGHNT; CDR2 reads YYREEE (reference sequence). This chain's CDR3 is CASTLGGGTGGKETQYF. The CDR3 DNA is TGTGCCAGCACCTTGGGGGGCGGGACAGGGGGGAAAGAGACCCAGTACTTC.

The genes are TRBV5-4 and TRBJ1-1; D possibly corresponds to TRBD1 (5 bases). The CDR3 is 16 residues long. Trimming cost V 0 bases and J 5 bases, with 17 bases left between them. Germline values: CDR1 SGHNT, CDR2 YYREEE (reference sequence). For the CDR3, the DNA is TGTGCCAGCAGCTTGGGAACAGGTCGCAAGGGGACTGAAGCTTTCTTT. Protein product: CASSLGTGRKGTEAFF.

The CDR3 DNA reads as TGTGCCAGCAGTAGAGCCCCCAGGTACACCGGGGAGCTGTTTTTT. This sequence encodes CASSRAPRYTGELFF. V usage is TRBV11-3 and J usage is TRBJ2-2; no reliable D call. Germline values: CDR1 SGHNT, CDR2 YENEEA. The ends were cut back, 6 bases at V and 3 bases at J, with 14 bases in the middle. CDR3 length: 15 residues.

CDR3 nucleotides: TGTGCCACCGGGACTAGCGGGATTGGGGAAGAGACCCAGTACTTC. Its translation: CATGTSGIGEETQYF. The chain carries TRBV10-3 and TRBJ2-5; 13 bases map to TRBD2. The V segment lost 10 bases and the J segment 3 bases; nucleotides outside the gene matches: 8. The CDR3 covers 15 residues. The germline V gene encodes CDR1 ENHRY and CDR2 SYGVKD.

Note on this clone: Germline is not matched at one junction end, which may reflect a read error. V is TRBV2 and J is TRBJ1-2; D gene uncertain. This CDR3 is 15 amino acids long. The germline gives CDR1 SNHLY, CDR2 FYNNEI. CDR3 in DNA: TGTGCCAGCAGTGAAGTAGGGAGATATAAGGATGGCTCCACCTTC. This encodes CASSEVGRYKDGSTF.

This chain connects TRBV7-2 to TRBJ1-2; possible D gene TRBD1, 6 bases. From germline, CDR1 is SGHTA and CDR2 FQGNSA. V was pared by 5 bases and J by 2 bases, with 6 bases between. The CDR3 runs 12 residues. The CDR3 sequence is CASSGQNYGYTF. DNA for the CDR3: TGTGCCAGCAGCGGACAGAACTATGGCTACACCTTC.

CDR3 in DNA: TGCGCCAGCAGCTCGGCTCGGGGGGACACTGAAGCTTTCTTT. Protein product: CASSSARGDTEAFF. V usage is TRBV5-1 and J usage is TRBJ1-1, with D possibly TRBD1 on 5 matching bases. Germline V gives CDR1 SGHRS, CDR2 YFSETQ. Trimming stripped 3 bases from V and 3 bases from J, with 12 bases between. The CDR3 consists of 14 residues.

V and J are TRBV9 and TRBJ2-7, with D possibly TRBD2 on 7 matching bases. Germline CDR1 is SGDLS and CDR2 is YYNGEE. V was trimmed by 3 bases and J by 0 bases, leaving 13 bases between them. The CDR3 spans 15 residues. CDR3 coding DNA: TGTGCCAGCAGCGGAGGGGGGGACAACTCCTACGAGCAGTACTTC. Translated, it gives CASSGGGDNSYEQYF.

A word on this clone: Mismatch with germline at one junction end may stem from a read error. The CDR3 here is CASSHSGTGGGYGYTF. The CDR3 coding sequence is TGTGCCAGCAGTCACTCCGGGACAGGGGGCGGCTATGGCTACACCTTC. The chain couples TRBV6-5 to TRBJ1-2; TRBD1 matches at 12 bases. The CDR3 is 16 amino acids. Per the germline V gene, CDR1 is MNHEY and CDR2 is SVGAGI.

This clone was seen a few times. V and J are TRBV6-5 and TRBJ1-1; D gene unclear. The CDR3 consists of 13 residues. Trimming left V 5 bases short and J 1 base short, with 8 bases between. Germline lookup yields CDR1 MNHEY and CDR2 SVGAGI. The CDR3 DNA sequence: TGTGCCAGCAGTGCCCGGGGGAACACTGAAGCTTTCTTT. This sequence encodes CASSARGNTEAFF.

The chain links TRBV27 to TRBJ1-2; no clear D. The V and J ends lost 2 bases and 6 bases respectively, with 10 bases between them. Germline V gene lookup returns CDR1 MNHEY and CDR2 SMNVEV (reference sequence). The CDR3 extends over 13 amino acids. CDR3 coding DNA: TGTGCCAGCAGTTTAACACCCGGGAATGGCTACACCTTC. It codes for CASSLTPGNGYTF.

The chain joins TRBV15 to TRBJ2-3, with D perhaps matching TRBD1 (5 bases). CDR3 length equals 16 residues. Germline CDR1 and CDR2: LNHNV and YYDKDF (reference sequence). The germline V and J ends were trimmed by 0 bases and 0 bases, with 10 bases remaining between them. The CDR3 spells CATSRDLGVSTDTQYF. CDR3 DNA: TGTGCCACCAGCAGAGATCTAGGGGTTAGCACAGATACGCAGTATTTT. The full variable domain, rest sourced from reference TRBV15 and TRBJ2-3, is DAMVIQNPRYQVTQFGKPVTLSCSQTLNHNVMYWYQQKSSQAPKLLFHYYDKDFNNEADTPDNFQSRRPNTSFCFLDIRSPGLGDTAMYLCATSRDLGVSTDTQYFGPGTRLTVL.

This chain links TRBV15 with TRBJ2-1, with 9 bases lining up with TRBD1. With V trimmed by 0 bases and J by 9 bases, 9 bases remained unmatched. The germline gives CDR1 LNHNV, CDR2 YYDKDF (reference sequence). The CDR3 is made up of 16 amino acids. As DNA, the CDR3 is TGTGCCACCAGCAGAGACAGGAGGGACAGGGCCGGTGAGCAGTTCTTC. Residues: CATSRDRRDRAGEQFF.